The rows below give T cell receptor beta chains drawn from one sample of a study of blood T cell repertoires in COVID-19. Assay used: immunoSEQ multiplex PCR; TCRdb lists only in-frame clones, some missing. The table includes about 110,000 clones, 80% to 85% detected once. Sequencing was done on a sample of peripheral blood. These receptors originate from a woman older than 75 with acute or convalescent COVID-19. Each CDR3 is given with its conserved first and last residue. D genes are given only for firm matches. Size values are once, few and many counts, or a class for expanded clones, and some rows have none.

v_call,d_call,j_call,clone_size,cdr3_aa,cdr3_nt
TRBV5-3,NA,TRBJ2-7,NA,CARKGERFPGEQYF,TGTGCCAGAAAAGGTGAGCGGTTCCCCGGAGAGCAGTACTTC
TRBV27,TRBD1,TRBJ2-1,once,CASAGQGANEQFF,TGTGCCAGCGCGGGACAGGGGGCCAATGAGCAGTTCTTC
TRBV12-3/TRBV12-4,TRBD1,TRBJ1-2,once,CASIDDRGFGYTF,TGTGCCAGCATCGATGACAGGGGATTTGGCTACACCTTC
TRBV28,NA,TRBJ2-1,NA,CASSPPQSNGNEQFF,TGTGCCAGCAGCCCCCCTCAGTCCAATGGCAATGAGCAGTTCTTC
TRBV6-5,TRBD1,TRBJ2-7,NA,CASSRDSYEQYF,TGTGCCAGCAGCCGGGACAGTTACGAGCAGTACTTC
TRBV10-1,TRBD1,TRBJ2-1,NA,CASSAAGTGSYNEQFF,TGCGCCAGCAGTGCCGCCGGGACAGGGTCTTACAATGAGCAGTTCTTC
TRBV12-5,TRBD1,TRBJ2-1,NA,CASGPGQSSYNEQFF,TGTGCTAGTGGACCGGGACAGAGCTCCTACAATGAGCAGTTCTTC
TRBV7-2,TRBD2,TRBJ2-5,NA,CASTPVGGSGGETQYF,TGTGCCAGCACCCCAGTGGGGGGGTCGGGGGGGGAGACCCAGTACTTC
TRBV5-4,TRBD1,TRBJ2-7,NA,CASSLALGQGSEQYF,TGTGCCAGCAGCTTGGCTCTGGGACAGGGCTCCGAGCAGTACTTC
TRBV27,NA,TRBJ2-1,once,CASSWGRGNEQFF,TGTGCCAGCAGTTGGGGCAGGGGCAATGAGCAGTTCTTC
TRBV30,TRBD2,TRBJ2-1,once,CAWSVILAGGRDEQFF,TGTGCCTGGAGTGTAATACTAGCGGGAGGCCGGGATGAGCAGTTCTTC
TRBV24-1,NA,TRBJ2-5,NA,CATSTGWGETQYF,TGTGCCACCAGTACGGGATGGGGAGAGACCCAGTACTTC
TRBV27,NA,TRBJ1-3,NA,CASSSLRSGNTIYF,TGTGCCAGCAGTTCGCTACGGTCTGGAAACACCATATATTTT
TRBV7-9,NA,TRBJ2-5,NA,CASSFRLSQETQYF,TGTGCCAGCAGCTTCCGACTAAGCCAAGAGACCCAGTACTTC
TRBV6-5,NA,TRBJ2-3,NA,CASARVVSTDTQYF,TGTGCCAGCGCACGGGTGGTAAGCACAGATACGCAGTATTTT
TRBV20-1,NA,TRBJ1-2,NA,CSAVEDYGYTF,TGCAGTGCGGTCGAGGACTATGGCTACACCTTC
TRBV5-5,TRBD1,TRBJ2-1,once,CASSGVGTGGFEQFF,TGTGCCAGCAGCGGGGTAGGGACAGGGGGCTTTGAGCAGTTCTTC
TRBV5-1,TRBD2,TRBJ2-2,NA,CASSALAGGPGTGELFF,TGCGCCAGCAGCGCACTAGCGGGAGGGCCAGGCACCGGGGAGCTGTTTTTT
TRBV10-2,TRBD1,TRBJ1-2,NA,CASSKTTGDYGYTF,TGCGCCAGCTCAAAAACGACAGGGGACTATGGCTACACCTTC
TRBV24-1,TRBD1,TRBJ2-3,once,CATSERGQAVTDTQYF,TGTGCCACCAGTGAACGAGGACAGGCGGTAACAGATACGCAGTATTTT
TRBV5-1,NA,TRBJ2-1,NA,CASSLAGRAYSSYNEQFF,TGCGCCAGCAGCTTGGCCGGCAGGGCTTATTCCTCCTACAATGAGCAGTTCTTC
TRBV7-7,TRBD2,TRBJ2-2,NA,CASSSGLAGANTGELFF,TGTGCCAGCAGCTCGGGACTAGCGGGAGCCAACACCGGGGAGCTGTTTTTT
TRBV18,TRBD1,TRBJ1-5,medium-sized,CASSPDRGGNQPQHF,TGTGCCAGCTCACCCGACAGGGGCGGCAATCAGCCCCAGCATTTT
TRBV6-5,NA,TRBJ1-2,NA,CASRKATESGYTF,TGTGCCAGCAGAAAAGCGACGGAGTCAGGCTACACCTTC
TRBV3-1/TRBV3-2,TRBD2,TRBJ2-1,NA,CASSQNSGSYQFF,TGTGCCAGCAGCCAAAACAGCGGGAGTTACCAGTTCTTC
TRBV5-8,NA,TRBJ1-5,NA,CASSLGQGLSNQPQHF,TGTGCCAGCAGCTTGGGCCAGGGACTGTCGAATCAGCCCCAGCATTTT
TRBV19,NA,TRBJ2-2,NA,CASSIRGGLRGGGNTGELFF,TGTGCCAGTAGTATTAGAGGCGGCCTACGGGGAGGAGGTAACACCGGGGAGCTGTTTTTT